Listed below are T cell receptor beta chains from one sample, sequenced in a study of T cell responses to AZD1222 COVID-19 vaccine. Using immunoSEQ multiplex PCR, the repertoire was profiled, and TCRdb retains in-frame clones only, with some absent. The sample has approximately 150,000 clones, around 90% seen once. Sequenced material: peripheral blood, taken 28 days after the second dose of the MenACWY control vaccine. These receptor sequences come from an adult who received the MenACWY meningococcal vaccine as a control. CDR3s include the opening cysteine and the closing phenylalanine or tryptophan. A D gene is named only where the DNA matches it firmly. A clone size is listed for some rows: how often the clone was seen (once, few, many), or a class if it is expanded.

d_gene	j_gene	abundance	v_gene	CDR3aa	CDR3nt
TRBD1	TRBJ1-2	-	TRBV19	CASSRALTGGYGYTF	TGTGCCAGTAGTAGAGCTCTGACAGGGGGCTATGGCTACACCTTC
TRBD1	TRBJ2-2	few	TRBV7-2	CASSSRPPGQFFHGELFF	TGTGCCAGCAGCTCACGACCCCCGGGACAGTTCTTTCACGGGGAGCTGTTTTTT
-	TRBJ1-4	-	TRBV20-1	CSGYEAEKLFF	TGCAGTGGCTACGAGGCAGAAAAACTGTTTTTT
TRBD1	TRBJ2-7	-	TRBV15	CATRRQGTSYEQYF	TGTGCCACCCGTAGACAGGGGACCTCCTACGAGCAGTACTTC
-	TRBJ1-4	-	TRBV20-1	CSAGGDEKLFF	TGCAGTGCGGGGGGGGATGAAAAACTGTTTTTT
TRBD2	TRBJ2-2	-	TRBV4-1	CASSQVGGGSGELFF	TGCGCCAGCAGCCAAGTGGGCGGGGGTTCCGGGGAGCTGTTTTTT
-	TRBJ2-3	-	TRBV4-3	CASSLSRGGRTDTQYF	TGCGCCAGCAGCCTCTCCAGGGGAGGTCGCACAGATACGCAGTATTTT
-	TRBJ2-1	-	TRBV5-1	CASSFGPENEQFF	TGCGCCAGCAGCTTCGGACCCGAAAATGAGCAGTTCTTC
TRBD1	TRBJ1-2	once	TRBV28	CASSSGGAGSHAYGYTF	TGTGCCAGCAGTTCAGGGGGCGCGGGTTCGCATGCCTATGGCTACACCTTC
-	TRBJ2-2	-	TRBV13	CASTLGHLPGELFF	TGTGCCAGCACCCTGGGACACCTCCCCGGGGAGCTGTTTTTT
-	TRBJ2-1	-	TRBV7-2	CASSLSGREQFF	TGTGCCAGCAGCTTATCTGGACGTGAGCAGTTCTTC
TRBD1	TRBJ1-3	once	TRBV7-2	CASSSTGTGGNTIYF	TGTGCCAGCAGTTCGACCGGGACAGGGGGAAACACCATATATTTT
-	TRBJ1-1	-	TRBV6-5	CASSPTGLQNTEAFF	TGTGCCAGCAGTCCGACGGGACTCCAGAACACTGAAGCTTTCTTT
TRBD1	TRBJ2-7	-	TRBV4-3	CASSQAGQVLYEQYF	TGCGCCAGCAGCCAAGCGGGACAGGTCCTTTACGAGCAGTACTTC
-	TRBJ1-2	-	TRBV28	CASSPGGFYGYTF	TGTGCCAGCAGCCCAGGCGGCTTCTATGGCTACACCTTC
-	TRBJ1-1	-	TRBV4-2	CASSLRQETNTEAFF	TGTGCCAGCAGCCTCCGACAGGAGACGAACACTGAAGCTTTCTTT
-	TRBJ2-5	-	TRBV7-2	CASSLVRVETQYF	TGTGCCAGCAGCTTAGTCCGGGTTGAGACCCAGTACTTC